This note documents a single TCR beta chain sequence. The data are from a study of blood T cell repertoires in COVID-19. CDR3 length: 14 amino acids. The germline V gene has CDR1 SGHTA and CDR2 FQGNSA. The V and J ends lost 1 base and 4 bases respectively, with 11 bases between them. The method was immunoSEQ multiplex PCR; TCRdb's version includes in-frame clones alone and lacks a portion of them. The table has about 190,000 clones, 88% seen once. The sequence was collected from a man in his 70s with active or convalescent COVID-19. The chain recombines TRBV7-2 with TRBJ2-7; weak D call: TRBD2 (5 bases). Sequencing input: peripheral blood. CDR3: CASSLEGGSYEQYF. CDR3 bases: TGTGCCAGCAGCTTAGAGGGTGGGAGTTACGAGCAGTACTTC.